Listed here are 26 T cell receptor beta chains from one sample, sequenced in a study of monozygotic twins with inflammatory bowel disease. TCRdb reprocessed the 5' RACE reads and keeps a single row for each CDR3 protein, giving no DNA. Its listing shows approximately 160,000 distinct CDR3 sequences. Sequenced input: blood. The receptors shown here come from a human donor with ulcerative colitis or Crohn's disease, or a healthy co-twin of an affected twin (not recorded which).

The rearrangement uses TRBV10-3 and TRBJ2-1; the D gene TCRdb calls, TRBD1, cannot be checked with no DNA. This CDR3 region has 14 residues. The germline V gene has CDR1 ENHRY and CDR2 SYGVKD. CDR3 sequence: CATEGQGRVNEQFF.

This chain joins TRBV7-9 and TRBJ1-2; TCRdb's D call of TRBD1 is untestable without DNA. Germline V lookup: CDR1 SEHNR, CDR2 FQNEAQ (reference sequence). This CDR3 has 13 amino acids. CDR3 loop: CASSFDRGQGYTF.

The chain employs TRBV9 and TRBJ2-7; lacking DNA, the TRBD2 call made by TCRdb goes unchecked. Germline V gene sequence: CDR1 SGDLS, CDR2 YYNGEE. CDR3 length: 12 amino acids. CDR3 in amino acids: CASSVGGNEQYF.

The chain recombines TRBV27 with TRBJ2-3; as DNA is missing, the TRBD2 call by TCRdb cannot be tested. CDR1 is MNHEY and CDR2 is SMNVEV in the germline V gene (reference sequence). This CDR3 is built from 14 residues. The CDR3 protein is CASSPLTSTDTQYF.

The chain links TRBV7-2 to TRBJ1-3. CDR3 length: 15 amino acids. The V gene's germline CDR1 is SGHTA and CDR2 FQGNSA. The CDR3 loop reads CASSLVPDSGNTIYF.

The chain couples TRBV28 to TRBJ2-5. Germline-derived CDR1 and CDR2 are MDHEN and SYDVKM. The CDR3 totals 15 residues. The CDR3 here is CASSLQSPTGETQYF.

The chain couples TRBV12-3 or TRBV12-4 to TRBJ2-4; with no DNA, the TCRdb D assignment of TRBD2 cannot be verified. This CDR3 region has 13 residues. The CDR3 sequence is CASSLLPQSGQYF.

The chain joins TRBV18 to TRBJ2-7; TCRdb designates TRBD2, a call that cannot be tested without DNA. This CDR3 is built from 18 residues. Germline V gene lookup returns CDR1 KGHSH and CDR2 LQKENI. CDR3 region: CASSPLPTSTSGTYEQYF.

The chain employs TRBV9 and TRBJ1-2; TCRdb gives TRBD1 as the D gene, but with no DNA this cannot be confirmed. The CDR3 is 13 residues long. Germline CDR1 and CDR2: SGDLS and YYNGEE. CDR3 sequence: CASSVVGGNGYTF.

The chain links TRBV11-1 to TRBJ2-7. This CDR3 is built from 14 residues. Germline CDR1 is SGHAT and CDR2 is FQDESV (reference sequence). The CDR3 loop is CASTLVGSSYEQYF.

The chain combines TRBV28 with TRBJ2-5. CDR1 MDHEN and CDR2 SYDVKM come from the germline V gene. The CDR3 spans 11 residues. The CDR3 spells CASSLLERPDF.

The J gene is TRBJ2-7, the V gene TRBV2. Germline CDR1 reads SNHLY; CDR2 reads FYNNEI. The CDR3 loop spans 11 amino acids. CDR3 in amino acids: CASSERNDQYF.

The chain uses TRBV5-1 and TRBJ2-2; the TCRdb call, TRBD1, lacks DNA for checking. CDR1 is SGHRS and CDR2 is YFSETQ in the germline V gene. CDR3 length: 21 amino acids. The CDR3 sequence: CASRDILPRMYRTANTGELFF.

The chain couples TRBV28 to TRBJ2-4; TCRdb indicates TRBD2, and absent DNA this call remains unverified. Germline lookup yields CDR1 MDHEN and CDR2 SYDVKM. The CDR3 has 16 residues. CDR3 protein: CASSPLPAGWENIQYF.

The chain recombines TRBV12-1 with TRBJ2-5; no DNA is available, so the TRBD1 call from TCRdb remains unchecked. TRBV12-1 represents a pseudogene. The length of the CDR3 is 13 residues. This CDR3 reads CASSGDGKETQYF.

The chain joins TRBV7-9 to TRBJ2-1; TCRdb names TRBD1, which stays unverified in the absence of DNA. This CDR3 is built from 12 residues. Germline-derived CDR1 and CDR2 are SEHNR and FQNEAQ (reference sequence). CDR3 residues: CASSLGGGGQFF. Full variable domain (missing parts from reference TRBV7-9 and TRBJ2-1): DTGVSQNPRHKITKRGQNVTFRCDPISEHNRLYWYRQTLGQGPEFLTYFQNEAQLEKSRLLSDRFSAERPKGSFSTLEIQRTEQGDSAMYLCASSLGGGGQFFGPGTRLTVL.

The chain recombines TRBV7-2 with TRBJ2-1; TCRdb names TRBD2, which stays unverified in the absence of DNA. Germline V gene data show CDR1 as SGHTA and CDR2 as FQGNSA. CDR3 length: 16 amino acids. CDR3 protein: CASRGGTTGTRGEQFF.

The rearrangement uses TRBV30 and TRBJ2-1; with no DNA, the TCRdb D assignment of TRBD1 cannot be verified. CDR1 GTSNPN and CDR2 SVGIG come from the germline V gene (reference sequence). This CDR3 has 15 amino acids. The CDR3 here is CAWSNRGFSYNEQFF.

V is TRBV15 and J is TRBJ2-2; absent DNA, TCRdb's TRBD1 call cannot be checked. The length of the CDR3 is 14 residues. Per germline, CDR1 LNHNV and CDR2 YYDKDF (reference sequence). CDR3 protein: CATSAAGESGELFF. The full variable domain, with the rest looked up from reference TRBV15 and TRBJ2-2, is DAMVIQNPRYQVTQFGKPVTLSCSQTLNHNVMYWYQQKSSQAPKLLFHYYDKDFNNEADTPDNFQSRRPNTSFCFLDIRSPGLGDTAMYLCATSAAGESGELFFGEGSRLTVL.

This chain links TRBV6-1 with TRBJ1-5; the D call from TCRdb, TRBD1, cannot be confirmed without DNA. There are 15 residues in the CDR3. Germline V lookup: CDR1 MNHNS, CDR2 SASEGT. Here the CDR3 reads CASSREGGSNQPQHF.

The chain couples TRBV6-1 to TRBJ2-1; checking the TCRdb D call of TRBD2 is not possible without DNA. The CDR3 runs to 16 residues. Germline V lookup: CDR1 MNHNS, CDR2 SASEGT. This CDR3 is CASSDSISGTYNEQFF.

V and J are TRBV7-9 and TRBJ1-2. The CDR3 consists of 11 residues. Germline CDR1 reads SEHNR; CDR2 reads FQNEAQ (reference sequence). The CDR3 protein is CVSSQHYGYTF. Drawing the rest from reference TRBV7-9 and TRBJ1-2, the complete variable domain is DTGVSQNPRHKITKRGQNVTFRCDPISEHNRLYWYRQTLGQGPEFLTYFQNEAQLEKSRLLSDRFSAERPKGSFSTLEIQRTEQGDSAMYLCVSSQHYGYTFGSGTRLTVV.

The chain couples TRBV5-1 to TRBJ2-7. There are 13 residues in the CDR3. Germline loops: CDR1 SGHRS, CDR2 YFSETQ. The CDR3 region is CASSSGPLSEQYF.

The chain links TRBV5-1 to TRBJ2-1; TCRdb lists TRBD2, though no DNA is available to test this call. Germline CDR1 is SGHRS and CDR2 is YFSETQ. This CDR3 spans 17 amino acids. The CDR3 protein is CASSIGRTSGRYNEQFF.

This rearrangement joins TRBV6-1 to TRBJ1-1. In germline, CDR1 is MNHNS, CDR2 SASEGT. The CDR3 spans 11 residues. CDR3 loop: CASRGNTEAFF.

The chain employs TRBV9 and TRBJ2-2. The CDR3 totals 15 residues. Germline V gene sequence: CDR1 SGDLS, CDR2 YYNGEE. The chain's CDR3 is CASSGASANTGELFF.